A selection of T cell receptor beta chains follows, all from one sample in a study of shared clonotypes between healthy human individuals. Sequencing was performed with immunoSEQ multiplex PCR; in TCRdb, only in-frame clones are kept and a portion is missing. Of 2 million to 2.5 million clones listed, 90% to 96% are singletons. The sequenced sample was naive CD4+ T cells sorted from blood. Source of these receptors: a man aged 18 to 29 in good health. Both conserved end residues are part of each CDR3. D genes are given only for firm matches. Expanded clones get a size class; other rows say once, few or many, or leave the size out.

j_call: TRBJ2-7; clone_size: NA; d_call: NA; v_call: TRBV14; cdr3_nt: TGTGCCAGCAGTCTAATAAGTGGGGAGCAGTACTTC; cdr3_aa: CASSLISGEQYF
j_call: TRBJ1-1; clone_size: NA; d_call: NA; v_call: TRBV2; cdr3_nt: TGTGCCAGCACCCCCCGTTTGCCGGGGGGCCCTATGAACACTGAAGCTTTCTTT; cdr3_aa: CASTPRLPGGPMNTEAFF
j_call: TRBJ2-7; clone_size: NA; d_call: NA; v_call: TRBV11-2; cdr3_nt: TGTGCCAGCAGCTCAACTCGGGGGGCCGGGGAGTACGAGCAGTACTTC; cdr3_aa: CASSSTRGAGEYEQYF
j_call: TRBJ1-5; clone_size: NA; d_call: NA; v_call: TRBV19; cdr3_nt: TGTGCCAGTAGTATGGTTTTGGGATCCCAGCCCCAGCATTTT; cdr3_aa: CASSMVLGSQPQHF
j_call: TRBJ2-3; clone_size: once; d_call: NA; v_call: TRBV27; cdr3_nt: TGTGCCAGCAGTCTGGGAAATACGCAGTATTTT; cdr3_aa: CASSLGNTQYF
j_call: TRBJ2-2; clone_size: NA; d_call: NA; v_call: TRBV28; cdr3_nt: TGTGCCAGCAGTTTTTCGGGGATCACCGGGGAGCTGTTTTTT; cdr3_aa: CASSFSGITGELFF
j_call: TRBJ1-5; clone_size: few; d_call: NA; v_call: TRBV6-5; cdr3_nt: TGTGCCAGCAGTCCCGGACAGATTAGCAATCAGCCCCAGCATTTT; cdr3_aa: CASSPGQISNQPQHF
j_call: TRBJ1-5; clone_size: NA; d_call: NA; v_call: TRBV2; cdr3_nt: TGTGCCAGCGGGATGGGCCGCAATCAGCCCCAGCATTTT; cdr3_aa: CASGMGRNQPQHF
j_call: TRBJ2-5; clone_size: NA; d_call: NA; v_call: TRBV11-2; cdr3_nt: TGTGCCAGCAGCTTGCAGGGTTTGGAGACCCAGTACTTC; cdr3_aa: CASSLQGLETQYF
j_call: TRBJ2-2; clone_size: NA; d_call: TRBD2; v_call: TRBV11-2; cdr3_nt: TGTGCCAGCAGCCTCACTAGCGGGGGGGCTTACACCGGGGAGCTGTTTTTT; cdr3_aa: CASSLTSGGAYTGELFF
j_call: TRBJ2-1; clone_size: NA; d_call: TRBD2; v_call: TRBV5-4; cdr3_nt: TGTGCCAGCAGCGAACTAGCGGGGGGGCGCCATGAGCAGTTCTTC; cdr3_aa: CASSELAGGRHEQFF
j_call: TRBJ1-2; clone_size: NA; d_call: TRBD1; v_call: TRBV28; cdr3_nt: TGTGCCAGCAGTTCGGCAGGGGGAAGGGACTATGGCTACACCTTC; cdr3_aa: CASSSAGGRDYGYTF
j_call: TRBJ1-2; clone_size: NA; d_call: TRBD1; v_call: TRBV7-8; cdr3_nt: TGTGCCAGCAGCCTATGGACAGGGGAGGCCTATGGCTACACCTTC; cdr3_aa: CASSLWTGEAYGYTF
j_call: TRBJ1-6; clone_size: NA; d_call: NA; v_call: TRBV6-5; cdr3_nt: TGTGCCAGCAGCCGTCCTGGGGGAAATTCACCCCTCCACTTT; cdr3_aa: CASSRPGGNSPLHF
j_call: TRBJ1-1; clone_size: NA; d_call: NA; v_call: TRBV28; cdr3_nt: TGTGCCAGCAGTTCCTCCCTAGGAGCTTTCTTT; cdr3_aa: CASSSSLGAFF
j_call: TRBJ2-2; clone_size: NA; d_call: TRBD1; v_call: TRBV6-1; cdr3_nt: TGTGCCACTCGACAGGGGGCCCTAAACACCGGGGAGCTGTTTTTT; cdr3_aa: CATRQGALNTGELFF
j_call: TRBJ2-2; clone_size: NA; d_call: TRBD2; v_call: TRBV18; cdr3_nt: TGTGCCAGCTCACCCAACGTCGCGGGAGTCAAAGGCGGGGAGCTGTTTTTT; cdr3_aa: CASSPNVAGVKGGELFF
j_call: TRBJ2-2; clone_size: NA; d_call: TRBD2; v_call: TRBV7-7; cdr3_nt: TGTGCTAGCAGCCCTAGAGCGGGGGGGAACACCGGGGAGCTGTTTTTT; cdr3_aa: CASSPRAGGNTGELFF
j_call: TRBJ1-2; clone_size: NA; d_call: NA; v_call: TRBV7-2; cdr3_nt: TGTGCCAGCAGCTTAGTAGGGGGAAATGGCTACACCTTC; cdr3_aa: CASSLVGGNGYTF
j_call: TRBJ2-7; clone_size: NA; d_call: NA; v_call: TRBV28; cdr3_nt: TGTGCCAGCAGTGGGACGATCTACGAGCAGTACTTC; cdr3_aa: CASSGTIYEQYF
j_call: TRBJ2-7; clone_size: NA; d_call: TRBD1; v_call: TRBV6-6; cdr3_nt: TGTGCCAGCAGCAAACTCGTGGGACAGGGGATTCACGAGCAGTACTTC; cdr3_aa: CASSKLVGQGIHEQYF
j_call: TRBJ2-3; clone_size: NA; d_call: TRBD2; v_call: TRBV5-1; cdr3_nt: TGCGCCAGCAGATCAGGACTAGCGGGGCGCACAGATACGCAGTATTTT; cdr3_aa: CASRSGLAGRTDTQYF
j_call: TRBJ1-1; clone_size: NA; d_call: NA; v_call: TRBV6-5; cdr3_nt: TGTGCCAGCACCCCCAACTTGAACACTGAAGCTTTCTTT; cdr3_aa: CASTPNLNTEAFF
j_call: TRBJ1-5; clone_size: NA; d_call: NA; v_call: TRBV30; cdr3_nt: TGTGCCTGGGGAGCTGAGAGGCCCCAGCATTTT; cdr3_aa: CAWGAERPQHF
j_call: TRBJ2-4; clone_size: NA; d_call: NA; v_call: TRBV7-8; cdr3_nt: TGTGCCAGCAGCTTAGCACTCTCAGGGGACACGAAGCAGTACTTC; cdr3_aa: CASSLALSGDTKQYF
j_call: TRBJ2-7; clone_size: NA; d_call: NA; v_call: TRBV6-5; cdr3_nt: TGTGCCAGCAGTTACTTGACAGGTGGCGAGCAGTACTTC; cdr3_aa: CASSYLTGGEQYF
j_call: TRBJ1-6; clone_size: NA; d_call: NA; v_call: TRBV28; cdr3_nt: TGTGCCAGCAGTTTCCCTTGGGACCGGAGGGATTCACCCCTCCACTTT; cdr3_aa: CASSFPWDRRDSPLHF
j_call: TRBJ2-3; clone_size: NA; d_call: NA; v_call: TRBV7-2; cdr3_nt: TGTGCCAGCAGCTTCTTGTTGGCGGGGCGCACAGATACGCAGTATTTT; cdr3_aa: CASSFLLAGRTDTQYF
j_call: TRBJ2-3; clone_size: NA; d_call: NA; v_call: TRBV6-6; cdr3_nt: TGTGCCATCAGGATGGGACAACGCACAGATACGCAGTATTTT; cdr3_aa: CAIRMGQRTDTQYF